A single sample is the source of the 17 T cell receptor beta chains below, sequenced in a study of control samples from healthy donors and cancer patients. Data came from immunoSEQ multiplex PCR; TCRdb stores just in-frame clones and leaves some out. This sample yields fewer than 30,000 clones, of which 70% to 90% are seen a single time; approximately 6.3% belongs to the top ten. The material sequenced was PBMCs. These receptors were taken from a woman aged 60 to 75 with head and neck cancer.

DNA for the CDR3: TGTGCCAGCAGCCCAGGACATGAAGCCCGTGAGCAGTTCTTC. This codes for CASSPGHEAREQFF. The chain combines TRBV7-2 with TRBJ2-1; possibly TRBD1 for D (5 bases). CDR3 size: 14 residues. Per germline, CDR1 SGHTA and CDR2 FQGNSA. The V end was cut by 5 bases, the J end by 9 bases, with 17 bases between.

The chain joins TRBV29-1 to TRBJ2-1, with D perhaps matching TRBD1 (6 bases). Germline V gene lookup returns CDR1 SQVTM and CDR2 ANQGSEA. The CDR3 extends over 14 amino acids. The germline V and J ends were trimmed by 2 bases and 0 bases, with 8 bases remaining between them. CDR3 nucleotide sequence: TGCAGCGTTGAACCAGGGGTCTCCTACAATGAGCAGTTCTTC. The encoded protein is CSVEPGVSYNEQFF.

CDR3 sequence reads: CSVAGMATDTQYF. The CDR3, as DNA: TGCAGCGTTGCAGGCATGGCTACAGATACGCAGTATTTT. The rearrangement links TRBV29-1 to TRBJ2-3; no clear D gene. Trimming left V 4 bases short and J 3 bases short, with 11 bases between. Germline V CDR1 and CDR2: SQVTM, ANQGSEA. The CDR3 is made up of 13 amino acids.

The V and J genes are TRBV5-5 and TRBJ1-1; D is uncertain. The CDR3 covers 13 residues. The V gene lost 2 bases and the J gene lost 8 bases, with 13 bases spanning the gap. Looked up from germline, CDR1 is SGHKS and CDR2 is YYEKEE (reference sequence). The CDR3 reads CASSFGVQTEAFF. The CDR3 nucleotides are TGTGCCAGCAGCTTTGGCGTTCAGACCGAAGCTTTCTTT.

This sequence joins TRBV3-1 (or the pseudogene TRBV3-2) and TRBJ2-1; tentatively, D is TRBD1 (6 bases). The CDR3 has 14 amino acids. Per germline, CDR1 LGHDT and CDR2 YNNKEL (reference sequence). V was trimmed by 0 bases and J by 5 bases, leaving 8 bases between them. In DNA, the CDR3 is TGTGCCAGCAGCCAAGAACAGGGCAACAATGAGCAGTTCTTC. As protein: CASSQEQGNNEQFF.

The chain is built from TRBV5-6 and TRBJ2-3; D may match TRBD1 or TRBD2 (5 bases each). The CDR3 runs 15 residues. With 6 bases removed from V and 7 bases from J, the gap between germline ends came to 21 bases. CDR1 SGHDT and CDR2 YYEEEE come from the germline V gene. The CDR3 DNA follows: TGTGCCAGCACCCTTGGATCCGGGACCTATTATACGCAGTATTTT. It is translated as CASTLGSGTYYTQYF.

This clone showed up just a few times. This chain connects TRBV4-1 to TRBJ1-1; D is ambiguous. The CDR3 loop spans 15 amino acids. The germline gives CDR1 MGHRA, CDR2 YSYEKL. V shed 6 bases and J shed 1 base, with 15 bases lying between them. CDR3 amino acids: CASRPQVGGNTEAFF. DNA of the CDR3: TGCGCCAGCAGACCCCAAGTGGGCGGGAACACTGAAGCTTTCTTT.

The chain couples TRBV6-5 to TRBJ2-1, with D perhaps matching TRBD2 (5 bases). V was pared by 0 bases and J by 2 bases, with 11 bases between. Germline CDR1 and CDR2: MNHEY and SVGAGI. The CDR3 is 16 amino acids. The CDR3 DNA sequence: TGTGCCAGCAGTTACTCTTTCGGGATCGCCTACAATGAGCAGTTCTTC. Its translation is CASSYSFGIAYNEQFF.

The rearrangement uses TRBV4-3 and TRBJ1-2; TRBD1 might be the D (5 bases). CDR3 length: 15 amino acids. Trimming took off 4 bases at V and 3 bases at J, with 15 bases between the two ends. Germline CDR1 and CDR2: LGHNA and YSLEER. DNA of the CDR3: TGCGCCAGCAGCCCGACTCCGACAGCGGACTATGGCTACACCTTC. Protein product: CASSPTPTADYGYTF.

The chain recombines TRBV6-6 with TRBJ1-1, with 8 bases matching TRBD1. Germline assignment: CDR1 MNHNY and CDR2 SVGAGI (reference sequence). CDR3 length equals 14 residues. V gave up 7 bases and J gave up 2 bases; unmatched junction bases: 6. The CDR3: CASTSTGGNTEAFF. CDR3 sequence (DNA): TGTGCCAGCACTTCCACAGGGGGAAACACTGAAGCTTTCTTT.

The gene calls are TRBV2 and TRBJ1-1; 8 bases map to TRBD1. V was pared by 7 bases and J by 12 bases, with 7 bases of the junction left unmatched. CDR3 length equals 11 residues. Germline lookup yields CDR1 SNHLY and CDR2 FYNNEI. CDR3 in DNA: TGTGCCAGCATTGGGACAGGCAATCCTTTCTTT. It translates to CASIGTGNPFF. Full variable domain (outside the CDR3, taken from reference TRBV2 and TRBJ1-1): EPEVTQTPSHQVTQMGQEVILRCVPISNHLYFYWYRQILGQKVEFLVSFYNNEISEKSEIFDDQFSVERPDGSNFTLKIRSTKLEDSAMYFCASIGTGNPFFGQGTRLTVV.

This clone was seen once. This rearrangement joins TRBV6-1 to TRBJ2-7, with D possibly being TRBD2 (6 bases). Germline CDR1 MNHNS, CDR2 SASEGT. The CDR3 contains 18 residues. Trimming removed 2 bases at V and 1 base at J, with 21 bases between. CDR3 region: CASSEYFGGRDWSYEQYF. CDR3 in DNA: TGTGCCAGCAGTGAATATTTCGGCGGGCGGGATTGGTCCTACGAGCAGTACTTC.

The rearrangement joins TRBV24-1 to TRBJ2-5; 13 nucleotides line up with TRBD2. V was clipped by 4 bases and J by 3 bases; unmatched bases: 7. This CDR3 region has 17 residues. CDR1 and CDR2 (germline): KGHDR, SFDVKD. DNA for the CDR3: TGTGCCACCAGTGACGCGGGACTAGCGGGGAGAGAAGAGACCCAGTACTTC. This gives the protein CATSDAGLAGREETQYF.

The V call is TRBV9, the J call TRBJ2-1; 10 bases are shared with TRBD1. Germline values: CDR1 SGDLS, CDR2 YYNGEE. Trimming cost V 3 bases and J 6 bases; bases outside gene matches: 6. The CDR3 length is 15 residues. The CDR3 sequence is CASSDRDRGSNEQFF. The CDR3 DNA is TGTGCCAGCAGCGACCGGGACAGGGGTTCCAATGAGCAGTTCTTC.

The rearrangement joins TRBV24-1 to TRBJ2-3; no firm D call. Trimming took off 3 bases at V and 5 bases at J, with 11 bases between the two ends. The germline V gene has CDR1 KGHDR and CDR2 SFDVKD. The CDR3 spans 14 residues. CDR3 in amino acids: CATSDRLELDTQYF. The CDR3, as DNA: TGTGCCACCAGTGATCGATTAGAATTAGATACGCAGTATTTT.

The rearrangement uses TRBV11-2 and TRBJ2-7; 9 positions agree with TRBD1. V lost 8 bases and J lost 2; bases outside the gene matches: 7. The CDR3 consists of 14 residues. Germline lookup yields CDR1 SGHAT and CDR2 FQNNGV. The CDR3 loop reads CASGYGTGTYEQYF. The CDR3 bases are TGTGCCAGCGGATACGGGACAGGGACCTACGAGCAGTACTTC.

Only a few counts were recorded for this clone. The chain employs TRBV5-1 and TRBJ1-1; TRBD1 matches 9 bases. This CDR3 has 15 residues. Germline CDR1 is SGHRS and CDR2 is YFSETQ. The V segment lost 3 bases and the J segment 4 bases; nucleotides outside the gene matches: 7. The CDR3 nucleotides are TGCGCCAGCAGCTCCCCGGGACAGGGTCCCACTGAAGCTTTCTTT. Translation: CASSSPGQGPTEAFF.